This T cell receptor beta chain was sequenced in a study of CD8 T cells in Susac syndrome. Looked up from germline, CDR1 is GTSNPN and CDR2 is SVGIG (reference sequence). V was pared by 0 bases and J by 3 bases, with 3 bases between. There are 13 residues in the CDR3. RNA amounts of roughly 0.5 to 1 ug underwent reverse transcription with random hexamers. A single record per CDR3 protein comes from TCRdb applying MiXCR to the immunoSEQ multiplex PCR reads. The sample lists more than 85,000 distinct CDR3 sequences, around 94% occurring once. V usage is TRBV30 and J usage is TRBJ2-6; no clear D. This TCR was sampled from a human donor with Susac syndrome. Sequencing was done on a sample of CD4+ T cells from PBMCs. The CDR3 protein is CAWSVGGANVLTF. DNA for the CDR3: TGTGCCTGGAGTGTAGGTGGGGCCAACGTCCTGACTTTC.